One and the same sample provided the 9 T cell receptor beta chains below, sequenced in a study of blood T cell repertoires in COVID-19. Clones were read by immunoSEQ multiplex PCR, and TCRdb kept only the in-frame ones, dropping some. The data hold roughly 200,000 clones, with 90% observed a single time. Material: peripheral blood. Receptor source: a man aged 50-59 years with acute or convalescent COVID-19.

The V gene is TRBV7-8, the J gene TRBJ2-7; TRBD1 matches 9 bases. The CDR3 consists of 15 residues. Per germline, CDR1 SGHVS and CDR2 FQNEAQ. The trim removed 5 bases at V and 4 bases at J, leaving 9 bases unmatched. Written as DNA, the CDR3 is TGTGCCAGCAGCCGACTACAGGGGGCGCTTTACGAGCAGTACGTC. Its protein is CASSRLQGALYEQYV.

The chain couples TRBV3-1 (or the pseudogene TRBV3-2) to TRBJ1-1; D not certain. Germline V CDR1 and CDR2: LGHDT, YNNKEL (reference sequence). The CDR3 length is 14 residues. The V gene lost 0 bases and the J gene lost 0 bases, with 5 bases spanning the gap. CDR3 DNA: TGTGCCAGCAGCCAAGATCAGATGAACACTGAAGCTTTCTTT. Protein: CASSQDQMNTEAFF.

V usage is TRBV9 and J usage is TRBJ1-6; no definite D call. Trimming took off 7 bases at V and 4 bases at J, with 12 bases between the two ends. The germline gives CDR1 SGDLS, CDR2 YYNGEE. CDR3 length: 14 amino acids. The CDR3 region is CASATREYNSPLHF. CDR3 DNA sequence: TGTGCCAGCGCGACGAGGGAATATAATTCACCCCTCCACTTT.

The chain carries TRBV29-1 and TRBJ2-6; perhaps TRBD2 as D (5 bases). CDR3 length: 15 amino acids. Trimming left V 7 bases short and J 4 bases short, with 17 bases between. Germline lookup yields CDR1 SQVTM and CDR2 ANQGSEA. The CDR3 coding sequence is TGCAGCGCTAGGACCCGAGGGTTCGGGGCCAACGTCCTGACTTTC. Translated: CSARTRGFGANVLTF.

CDR3 protein: CAISELGLGGYTF. CDR3 DNA: TGTGCCATCAGTGAGCTGGGGCTGGGAGGCTACACCTTC. The chain joins TRBV10-3 to TRBJ1-2; tentative D call: TRBD1 (5 bases). There are 13 residues in the CDR3. V was cut by 2 bases and J by 8 bases, with 12 bases left in between. CDR1 is ENHRY and CDR2 is SYGVKD in the germline V gene.

The J gene is TRBJ1-1, the V gene TRBV30, with D unclear. The V end lost 3 bases, the J end lost 1 base, and 9 bases lay between the germline ends. The CDR3 runs to 13 residues. Germline V gives CDR1 GTSNPN, CDR2 SVGIG (reference sequence). DNA of the CDR3: TGTGCCTGGAGCCGCAACAGGAACACTGAAGCTTTCTTT. Residues: CAWSRNRNTEAFF.

The rearrangement joins TRBV18 to TRBJ1-1; no firm D call. The CDR3 loop spans 15 amino acids. Germline assignment: CDR1 KGHSH and CDR2 LQKENI. V shed 3 bases and J shed 8 bases, with 19 bases lying between them. The CDR3 sequence: CASSPRSGAAGEAFF. DNA for the CDR3: TGTGCCAGCTCACCTCGATCGGGCGCCGCGGGGGAAGCTTTCTTT. The full variable domain, completed using reference TRBV18 and TRBJ1-1, is NAGVMQNPRHLVRRRGQEARLRCSPMKGHSHVYWYRQLPEEGLKFMVYLQKENIIDESGMPKERFSAEFPKEGPSILRIQQVVRGDSAAYFCASSPRSGAAGEAFFGQGTRLTVV.

The rearrangement links TRBV7-9 to TRBJ1-1, with D perhaps TRBD1 (5 bases). Germline V lookup: CDR1 SEHNR, CDR2 FQNEAQ (reference sequence). This CDR3 spans 14 amino acids. V was pared by 4 bases and J by 6 bases, with 15 bases between. The CDR3 protein is CASSSLTAIPEAFF. CDR3 nucleotides: TGTGCCAGCAGCTCTCTGACAGCTATCCCTGAAGCTTTCTTT.

This clone has only one observation. This chain uses TRBV27 with TRBJ1-1; D not resolved. The ends were cut back, 5 bases at V and 1 base at J, with 8 bases in the middle. There are 13 residues in the CDR3. The germline CDR1 and CDR2 sequences are MNHEY and SMNVEV (reference sequence). DNA of the CDR3: TGTGCCAGCAGTGAAACAAGGAACACTGAAGCTTTCTTT. Protein sequence: CASSETRNTEAFF.